Each of the 28 T cell receptor beta chains below was sequenced from the same sample in a study of blood T cell repertoires in COVID-19. Here immunoSEQ multiplex PCR was the method, and the copy in TCRdb shows in-frame clones only, minus some. The profile covers roughly 260,000 clones, with around 87% appearing a single time and 2% to 2.5% taken by the ten largest. The specimen sequenced was peripheral blood. These receptors all come from a woman aged 50 to 60 with acute or convalescent COVID-19.

This clone was seen a single time. This chain links TRBV28 with TRBJ2-3, with 7 positions matching TRBD1. CDR1 and CDR2 from the germline V gene are MDHEN and SYDVKM. The CDR3 has 13 residues. After removal of 10 bases from V and 1 base from J, the junction contained 5 bases not matched to a gene. The DNA of the CDR3 is TGTGCCATGAGGGACAGCCGCACAGATACGCAGTATTTT. Protein product: CAMRDSRTDTQYF.

This chain uses TRBV4-2 with TRBJ2-7; TRBD2 is a possible D gene (5 bases). The CDR3 contains 13 residues. Trimming cost V 3 bases and J 7 bases, with 13 bases left between them. Germline lookup yields CDR1 LGHNA and CDR2 YNFKEQ. CDR3 amino acids: CASSHGDVGEQYF. CDR3 coding DNA: TGTGCCAGCAGCCACGGGGATGTGGGGGAGCAGTACTTC.

The V and J genes are TRBV6-5 and TRBJ1-1, with 7 bases aligning to TRBD1. The V gene end was trimmed by 6 bases and the J gene end by 1 base; junction bases not matched to a gene: 5. The CDR3 extends over 14 amino acids. The germline CDR1 and CDR2 sequences are MNHEY and SVGAGI. Written as DNA, the CDR3 is TGTGCCAGCAGCCACGACAGGGAGAACACTGAAGCTTTCTTT. Translation gives CASSHDRENTEAFF.

The CDR3 region has the DNA TGTGCCAGCAGCTTAGAGGGGGAGGGCCATGAGCAGTTCTTC. Protein product: CASSLEGEGHEQFF. The chain is built from TRBV11-3 and TRBJ2-1; TRBD2 matches 7 bases. The J segment lost 8 bases and the V segment lost 0 bases, leaving 4 bases of the junction unmatched. The CDR3 contains 14 residues. Germline CDR1 reads SGHNT; CDR2 reads YENEEA.

This clone was seen once. V usage is TRBV6-5 and J usage is TRBJ2-7, with a tentative D call TRBD2 (5 bases). This CDR3 contains 15 residues. Trimming left V 7 bases short and J 5 bases short, with 21 bases between. Germline-derived CDR1 and CDR2 are MNHEY and SVGAGI. The CDR3 loop is CASTSDFPTPNEQYF. The CDR3 DNA sequence: TGTGCCAGCACCTCGGACTTTCCGACTCCTAACGAGCAGTACTTC.

This chain joins TRBV10-3 and TRBJ2-7; 9 bases line up with TRBD2. J lost 7 bases, V lost 0 bases, and 1 base had no gene match. Germline values: CDR1 ENHRY, CDR2 SYGVKD. The CDR3 has 13 residues. This chain's CDR3 is CAISESLAGEQYF. CDR3 nucleotides: TGTGCCATCAGTGAGTCGCTAGCGGGGGAGCAGTACTTC.

The CDR3 region has the DNA TGTGCCAGCAGTTACACTACAGGGTCCAATCAGCCCCAGCATTTT. This codes for CASSYTTGSNQPQHF. The rearrangement uses TRBV6-6 and TRBJ1-5; TRBD1 might be the D (6 bases). V lost 2 bases and J 3 bases, leaving 11 bases between the germline ends. Germline loops: CDR1 MNHNY, CDR2 SVGAGI (reference sequence). CDR3 size: 15 residues.

The chain joins TRBV28 to TRBJ2-7; D possibly corresponds to TRBD2 (6 bases). The germline gives CDR1 MDHEN, CDR2 SYDVKM. V was trimmed by 6 bases and J by 9 bases, leaving 21 bases between them. The length of the CDR3 is 14 residues. The CDR3 coding sequence is TGTGCCAGCAGCCTCGGACTACCTATACGAGGGCAGTACTTC. Translation gives CASSLGLPIRGQYF.

V usage is TRBV5-4 and J usage is TRBJ1-4, with TRBD1 identical over 10 bases. This CDR3 is built from 14 residues. Trimming removed 4 bases from V and 6 bases from J; junction bases left unmatched: 3. The V gene's germline CDR1 is SGHNT and CDR2 YYREEE (reference sequence). CDR3 loop: CASSHGTGDEKLFF. CDR3 bases: TGTGCCAGCAGCCACGGGACAGGGGATGAAAAACTGTTTTTT.

The chain uses TRBV4-2 and TRBJ2-1, with 7 bases aligning to TRBD2. CDR1 LGHNA and CDR2 YNFKEQ come from the germline V gene. Germline trimming cut 1 base from V and 4 bases from J; bases unmatched to any gene: 4. This CDR3 has 15 residues. The CDR3: CASSQGTSMYNEQFF. CDR3 bases: TGTGCCAGCAGCCAAGGGACTAGTATGTACAATGAGCAGTTCTTC.

The chain uses TRBV4-1 and TRBJ1-2; no definite D call. The V gene lost 1 base and the J gene lost 2 bases, with 11 bases spanning the gap. CDR1 is MGHRA and CDR2 is YSYEKL in the germline V gene. The CDR3 runs 15 residues. The CDR3 protein is CASSQGAAINYGYTF. The CDR3 bases are TGCGCCAGCAGCCAAGGAGCCGCAATCAACTATGGCTACACCTTC.

The rearrangement joins TRBV2 to TRBJ1-5; D might be TRBD1 (6 bases). V was cut by 7 bases and J by 3 bases, with 19 bases left in between. The length of the CDR3 is 16 residues. Germline V gene lookup returns CDR1 SNHLY and CDR2 FYNNEI. Written as DNA, the CDR3 is TGTGCCAGCACTCGAGAGGGAGGGGGGACCAATCAGCCCCAGCATTTT. It is translated as CASTREGGGTNQPQHF.

The rearrangement joins TRBV29-1 to TRBJ1-1; D is perhaps TRBD1 (6 bases). The CDR3 is 15 amino acids. The germline CDR1 and CDR2 sequences are SQVTM and ANQGSEA. The ends were cut back, 7 bases at V and 3 bases at J, with 21 bases in the middle. In DNA, the CDR3 is TGCAGCGCCGAGGCCCAGGGAGGGGGGTACACTGAAGCTTTCTTT. Protein: CSAEAQGGGYTEAFF.

V is TRBV9 and J is TRBJ2-3; 10 nucleotides match TRBD2. After removal of 0 bases from V and 0 bases from J, the junction contained 7 bases not matched to a gene. The CDR3 covers 18 residues. Germline V gives CDR1 SGDLS, CDR2 YYNGEE. The DNA of the CDR3 is TGTGCCAGCAGCGTAGGAGCTAGCGGGAGCGTTAGCACAGATACGCAGTATTTT. Translation gives CASSVGASGSVSTDTQYF.

The gene calls are TRBV7-9 and TRBJ1-1; D is unresolved. V lost 3 bases and J 9 bases, leaving 14 bases between the germline ends. Germline CDR1 and CDR2: SEHNR and FQNEAQ (reference sequence). The CDR3 spans 13 residues. The chain's CDR3 is CASSLYGNTQAFF. As DNA, the CDR3 is TGTGCCAGCAGCTTGTACGGTAATACTCAAGCTTTCTTT.

V usage is TRBV7-3 and J usage is TRBJ2-1; TRBD1 matches at 7 bases. J was trimmed by 10 bases and V by 5 bases; bases with no gene match: 8. CDR3 length equals 13 residues. Germline loops: CDR1 SGHTA, CDR2 FQGTGA. Written as DNA, the CDR3 is TGTGCCAGCAGCCCTGACAGGGCTTGGGAGCAGTTCTTC. The encoded protein is CASSPDRAWEQFF.

This clone was seen a few times. The chain joins TRBV28 to TRBJ1-2; 10 bases line up with TRBD1. Germline CDR1 is MDHEN and CDR2 is SYDVKM. Losses at the gene ends were 5 bases for V and 5 bases for J; bases not matched to a gene: 14. This CDR3 is built from 17 residues. CDR3 amino acids: CASSPHIPGTGAYGYTF. The CDR3 DNA is TGTGCCAGCAGTCCGCATATCCCCGGGACAGGGGCGTATGGCTACACCTTC.

This chain uses TRBV6-5 with TRBJ2-1; D gene uncertain. V lost 2 bases and J 10 bases, leaving 15 bases between the germline ends. The CDR3 spans 14 residues. Germline V gene data show CDR1 as MNHEY and CDR2 as SVGAGI. The CDR3 is CASSYRDTTSEQFF. CDR3 bases: TGTGCCAGCAGTTACCGTGACACAACCAGCGAGCAGTTCTTC.

This clone was seen more than once but under ten times. CDR3 coding DNA: TGTGCCATACTGACAGGGGTGAACTATGGCTACACCTTC. Its protein is CAILTGVNYGYTF. The chain uses TRBV10-3 and TRBJ1-2; 8 positions agree with TRBD1. CDR1 is ENHRY, CDR2 SYGVKD, per germline. The CDR3 loop spans 13 amino acids. Unmatched junction bases numbered 5, after V lost 9 bases and J lost 2 bases.

The chain uses TRBV15 and TRBJ1-2; 8 bases fit TRBD1. V shed 3 bases and J 4 bases; nucleotides not matched to a gene: 7. Germline lookup yields CDR1 LNHNV and CDR2 YYDKDF (reference sequence). The length of the CDR3 is 15 residues. The CDR3 coding sequence is TGTGCCACCAGCAGGGCAGGGGGCGTTTTCTATGGCTACACCTTC. It codes for CATSRAGGVFYGYTF.

V gene TRBV5-1 combines with J gene TRBJ1-1; 9 nucleotides align to TRBD1. CDR3 length equals 14 residues. With 0 bases clipped from V and 10 bases from J, the junction kept 7 bases outside the gene matches. Germline-derived CDR1 and CDR2 are SGHRS and YFSETQ. The CDR3 sequence: CASSLAGTGLGAFF. The CDR3 DNA follows: TGCGCCAGCAGCTTGGCCGGGACAGGGCTAGGAGCTTTCTTT.

V usage is TRBV6-4 and J usage is TRBJ1-4; possible D gene TRBD1, 5 bases. The V gene's germline CDR1 is MRHNA and CDR2 SNTAGT. V dropped 8 bases and J dropped 0 bases, with 13 bases sitting between them. This CDR3 comprises 15 residues. The CDR3 spells CASGATGATNEKLFF. The CDR3 DNA reads TGTGCCAGCGGGGCAACAGGAGCAACTAATGAAAAACTGTTTTTT.

V gene TRBV10-3 combines with J gene TRBJ1-5, with TRBD1 matching over 7 bases. The germline V gene has CDR1 ENHRY and CDR2 SYGVKD. Losses at the gene ends were 6 bases for V and 6 bases for J; bases not matched to a gene: 11. This CDR3 has 15 amino acids. This CDR3 reads CAISRDSKQGQPQHF. The CDR3 DNA reads as TGTGCCATCAGCCGGGACAGTAAGCAGGGTCAGCCCCAGCATTTT.

The J gene is TRBJ2-7, the V gene TRBV9; TRBD1 aligns across 9 bases. V shed 3 bases and J 6 bases; nucleotides not matched to a gene: 4. The CDR3 is 13 residues long. Per the germline V gene, CDR1 is SGDLS and CDR2 is YYNGEE. The CDR3 protein is CASSAMTGGEQYF. CDR3 bases: TGTGCCAGCAGCGCTATGACAGGGGGCGAGCAGTACTTC.

The rearrangement uses TRBV11-3 and TRBJ2-5; 7 nucleotides match TRBD1. Germline lookup yields CDR1 SGHNT and CDR2 YENEEA. The CDR3 contains 13 residues. V shed 5 bases, J shed 3 bases, and the junction held 3 bases outside the gene matches. In DNA, the CDR3 is TGTGCCAGCAGCCCCGGGACAGAAGAGACCCAGTACTTC. It yields the protein CASSPGTEETQYF.

The chain combines TRBV5-6 with TRBJ2-7; D is possibly TRBD1 (6 bases). The CDR3 is made up of 14 amino acids. The germline V and J ends were trimmed by 2 bases and 5 bases, with 14 bases remaining between them. Germline lookup yields CDR1 SGHDT and CDR2 YYEEEE. The CDR3 protein is CASSLNQGLHEQYF. The DNA for the CDR3 is TGTGCCAGCAGCTTAAATCAGGGGCTGCACGAGCAGTACTTC.

This clone has more than one count but fewer than ten. In DNA, the CDR3 is TGTGCCAGCAGCGCAGGACAGGGCTATAATTCACCCCTCCACTTT. Translated: CASSAGQGYNSPLHF. The rearrangement uses TRBV9 and TRBJ1-6; 8 bases fit TRBD1. The trim removed 3 bases at V and 3 bases at J, leaving 2 bases unmatched. Looked up from germline, CDR1 is SGDLS and CDR2 is YYNGEE. The CDR3 runs 15 residues.

CDR3 sequence (DNA): TGTGCCAGCAGTCTAGCGGGAGCGCAGTATTTT. Amino acids: CASSLAGAQYF. The chain has TRBV28 and TRBJ2-3, with 10 nucleotides matching TRBD2. The CDR3 extends over 11 amino acids. Germline V CDR1 and CDR2: MDHEN, SYDVKM. With V trimmed by 5 bases and J by 10 bases, 0 bases remained unmatched.